This is a list of T cell receptor beta chains from one sample in a study of CD8 T cells in Susac syndrome. In TCRdb, the immunoSEQ multiplex PCR reads were re-called with MiXCR into one record per CDR3 protein. The data show roughly 140,000 distinct CDR3 sequences, approximately 93% seen once. The sequencing sample was made of CD8+ T cells from PBMCs. The receptors here all came from a human donor in good health. Each CDR3 is given with its conserved first and last residue. Each record gives: CDR3 protein, CDR3 DNA, J gene, clone size, V gene, D gene. The D gene is left open where the match is weak. Only some rows state a clone size, as once, few, many or a class for expanded clones.

cdr3_aa: CSVEDRVGEQYF; cdr3_nt: TGCAGCGTTGAGGACAGGGTCGGCGAGCAGTACTTC; j_call: TRBJ2-7; clone_size: -; v_call: TRBV29-1; d_call: TRBD1
cdr3_aa: CSVEGVAGAPPYEQYF; cdr3_nt: TGCAGCGTTGAGGGAGTAGCGGGAGCCCCTCCCTACGAGCAGTACTTC; j_call: TRBJ2-7; clone_size: -; v_call: TRBV29-1; d_call: TRBD2
cdr3_aa: CASSPSLSSGANVLTF; cdr3_nt: TGCGCCAGCAGCCCTTCTTTGTCTTCTGGGGCCAACGTCCTGACTTTC; j_call: TRBJ2-6; clone_size: -; v_call: TRBV4-3; d_call: -
cdr3_aa: CSGAGTSGSREQFF; cdr3_nt: TGCAGCGGCGCCGGGACTAGCGGGAGTCGGGAGCAGTTCTTC; j_call: TRBJ2-1; clone_size: once; v_call: TRBV29-1; d_call: TRBD2
cdr3_aa: CASSQALAGNNEQFF; cdr3_nt: TGCGCCAGCAGCCAAGCGCTAGCGGGGAACAATGAGCAGTTCTTC; j_call: TRBJ2-1; clone_size: -; v_call: TRBV4-3; d_call: TRBD2
cdr3_aa: CASSLPLADNEQFF; cdr3_nt: TGCGCCAGCAGCTTGCCACTAGCGGACAATGAGCAGTTCTTC; j_call: TRBJ2-1; clone_size: -; v_call: TRBV5-1; d_call: TRBD2
cdr3_aa: CASSFQRELTSYEQYF; cdr3_nt: TGTGCCAGCAGTTTCCAGCGGGAGTTGACCTCCTACGAGCAGTACTTC; j_call: TRBJ2-7; clone_size: -; v_call: TRBV27; d_call: TRBD2
cdr3_aa: CASSYLGGGAVETQYF; cdr3_nt: TGTGCCAGCAGTTATCTTGGAGGGGGCGCGGTGGAGACCCAGTACTTC; j_call: TRBJ2-5; clone_size: -; v_call: TRBV6-5; d_call: -
cdr3_aa: CASSEEGSPDGYTF; cdr3_nt: TGTGCCAGCAGTGAAGAAGGTAGCCCCGATGGCTACACCTTC; j_call: TRBJ1-2; clone_size: -; v_call: TRBV2; d_call: -
cdr3_aa: CSAVRDSLYEQYF; cdr3_nt: TGCAGTGCTGTTCGGGACTCCTTGTACGAGCAGTACTTC; j_call: TRBJ2-7; clone_size: -; v_call: TRBV20-1; d_call: -
cdr3_aa: CSARERGSSYNEQFF; cdr3_nt: TGCAGTGCTAGAGAAAGGGGAAGCTCCTACAATGAGCAGTTCTTC; j_call: TRBJ2-1; clone_size: -; v_call: TRBV20-1; d_call: -
cdr3_aa: CASSHRGWTEVSNQPQHF; cdr3_nt: TGCGCCAGCAGCCACAGGGGGTGGACAGAAGTTAGCAATCAGCCCCAGCATTTT; j_call: TRBJ1-5; clone_size: -; v_call: TRBV4-1; d_call: TRBD1
cdr3_aa: CASQTGGSSNNEQFF; cdr3_nt: TGTGCCAGCCAAACCGGCGGGAGCTCCAACAATGAGCAGTTCTTC; j_call: TRBJ2-1; clone_size: once; v_call: TRBV19; d_call: TRBD2
cdr3_aa: CASSPFVGSGANVLTF; cdr3_nt: TGCGCCAGCAGCCCCTTCGTAGGCTCTGGGGCCAACGTCCTGACTTTC; j_call: TRBJ2-6; clone_size: -; v_call: TRBV4-3; d_call: -
cdr3_aa: CSASIIGGSSYEQYF; cdr3_nt: TGCAGTGCTAGCATTATTGGAGGGAGCTCCTACGAGCAGTACTTC; j_call: TRBJ2-7; clone_size: -; v_call: TRBV20-1; d_call: -
cdr3_aa: CASSYSPYEQYF; cdr3_nt: TGTGCCAGCAGTTACTCCCCCTACGAGCAGTACTTC; j_call: TRBJ2-7; clone_size: -; v_call: TRBV6-2/TRBV6-3; d_call: -
cdr3_aa: CASSQARTVTGELFF; cdr3_nt: TGCGCCAGCAGCCAAGCTCGGACTGTTACCGGGGAGCTGTTTTTT; j_call: TRBJ2-2; clone_size: -; v_call: TRBV4-3; d_call: -
cdr3_aa: CASSQILGDWNYGYTF; cdr3_nt: TGTGCCAGCAGTCAAATCCTTGGGGACTGGAACTATGGCTACACCTTC; j_call: TRBJ1-2; clone_size: -; v_call: TRBV27; d_call: -
cdr3_aa: CASSQVQVKGDNTQYF; cdr3_nt: TGTGCCAGCAGCCAAGTGCAGGTCAAGGGAGATAACACGCAGTATTTT; j_call: TRBJ2-3; clone_size: -; v_call: TRBV3-1; d_call: -
cdr3_aa: CASSDGPSGANVLTF; cdr3_nt: TGTGCCAGCAGTGATGGGCCCTCTGGGGCCAACGTCCTGACTTTC; j_call: TRBJ2-6; clone_size: -; v_call: TRBV6-1; d_call: -
cdr3_aa: CASTPKTGLRETQYF; cdr3_nt: TGTGCCAGCACCCCAAAGACAGGGCTGAGAGAGACCCAGTACTTC; j_call: TRBJ2-5; clone_size: -; v_call: TRBV6-6; d_call: TRBD1
cdr3_aa: CASSQESLSYEQYF; cdr3_nt: TGTGCCAGCAGCCAAGAATCTCTCTCCTACGAGCAGTACTTC; j_call: TRBJ2-7; clone_size: once; v_call: TRBV3-1; d_call: -
cdr3_aa: CASSLNIGGYTDTQYF; cdr3_nt: TGTGCCAGCAGCTTAAACATCGGGGGCTACACAGATACGCAGTATTTT; j_call: TRBJ2-3; clone_size: once; v_call: TRBV13; d_call: -
cdr3_aa: CASSTRVNEQFF; cdr3_nt: TGTGCCAGCAGTACTAGGGTCAATGAGCAGTTCTTC; j_call: TRBJ2-1; clone_size: -; v_call: TRBV27; d_call: -
cdr3_aa: CASSQGVGAGELFF; cdr3_nt: TGCGCCAGCAGCCAAGGAGTCGGGGCCGGGGAGCTGTTTTTT; j_call: TRBJ2-2; clone_size: -; v_call: TRBV4-3; d_call: -
cdr3_aa: CSALRSDGYNEQFF; cdr3_nt: TGCAGTGCCCTTAGATCGGACGGGTACAATGAGCAGTTCTTC; j_call: TRBJ2-1; clone_size: -; v_call: TRBV20-1; d_call: -
cdr3_aa: CATSDLSNTEAFF; cdr3_nt: TGTGCCACCAGTGATTTGTCGAACACTGAAGCTTTCTTT; j_call: TRBJ1-1; clone_size: -; v_call: TRBV24-1; d_call: -
cdr3_aa: CASSLGNGYTF; cdr3_nt: TGCGCCAGCAGCTTGGGCAATGGCTACACCTTC; j_call: TRBJ1-2; clone_size: -; v_call: TRBV5-1; d_call: -
cdr3_aa: CASSYRVDNEQFF; cdr3_nt: TGTGCCAGCAGTTACAGAGTCGACAATGAGCAGTTCTTC; j_call: TRBJ2-1; clone_size: -; v_call: TRBV6-2/TRBV6-3; d_call: -
cdr3_aa: CASSFRSGNEQYF; cdr3_nt: TGTGCCAGCAGTTTTCGAAGCGGGAACGAGCAGTACTTC; j_call: TRBJ2-7; clone_size: -; v_call: TRBV6-2/TRBV6-3; d_call: TRBD2
cdr3_aa: CASAVGAGFYEQYF; cdr3_nt: TGCGCCAGCGCCGTCGGGGCAGGATTCTACGAGCAGTACTTC; j_call: TRBJ2-7; clone_size: -; v_call: TRBV4-1; d_call: -
cdr3_aa: CASSLKAGSGQETQYF; cdr3_nt: TGCGCCAGCAGCCTCAAGGCAGGGTCCGGCCAAGAGACCCAGTACTTC; j_call: TRBJ2-5; clone_size: -; v_call: TRBV4-3; d_call: -
cdr3_aa: CASGSGGTEAFF; cdr3_nt: TGTGCCAGCGGGTCGGGAGGCACTGAAGCTTTCTTT; j_call: TRBJ1-1; clone_size: -; v_call: TRBV12-3/TRBV12-4; d_call: -
cdr3_aa: CATSGANVLTF; cdr3_nt: TGTGCTACATCTGGGGCCAACGTCCTGACTTTC; j_call: TRBJ2-6; clone_size: -; v_call: TRBV25-1; d_call: -
cdr3_aa: CASWSTDTQYF; cdr3_nt: TGTGCCAGCTGGTCGACGGATACGCAGTATTTT; j_call: TRBJ2-3; clone_size: -; v_call: TRBV18; d_call: -
cdr3_aa: CASSLSADSSNQPQHF; cdr3_nt: TGTGCCAGCAGTTTATCGGCGGACTCCAGCAATCAGCCCCAGCATTTT; j_call: TRBJ1-5; clone_size: -; v_call: TRBV27; d_call: -
cdr3_aa: CASSLSADSLYEQYF; cdr3_nt: TGTGCCAGCAGCTTGAGCGCAGATAGTCTCTACGAGCAGTACTTC; j_call: TRBJ2-7; clone_size: -; v_call: TRBV13; d_call: -
cdr3_aa: CASSAFSEQFF; cdr3_nt: TGTGCCAGCAGTGCCTTTTCTGAGCAGTTCTTC; j_call: TRBJ2-1; clone_size: once; v_call: TRBV27; d_call: -
cdr3_aa: CASSRLAGDEETQYF; cdr3_nt: TGTGCCAGCAGTCGACTAGCGGGAGATGAAGAGACCCAGTACTTC; j_call: TRBJ2-5; clone_size: few; v_call: TRBV28; d_call: TRBD2
cdr3_aa: CSAPPWLAGTNEQFF; cdr3_nt: TGCAGTGCGCCTCCGTGGCTAGCGGGAACGAATGAGCAGTTCTTC; j_call: TRBJ2-1; clone_size: -; v_call: TRBV20-1; d_call: TRBD2
cdr3_aa: CASSIGESGYTF; cdr3_nt: TGTGCCAGTAGTATAGGGGAGTCGGGCTACACCTTC; j_call: TRBJ1-2; clone_size: -; v_call: TRBV19; d_call: -
cdr3_aa: CASSHPGLSYEQYF; cdr3_nt: TGTGCCAGCAGTCATCCGGGACTCAGCTACGAGCAGTACTTC; j_call: TRBJ2-7; clone_size: -; v_call: TRBV12-3/TRBV12-4; d_call: -
cdr3_aa: CSARDLSRPGLRGNEQFF; cdr3_nt: TGCAGTGCTAGAGATCTTAGTCGGCCGGGACTAAGGGGCAATGAGCAGTTCTTC; j_call: TRBJ2-1; clone_size: -; v_call: TRBV20-1; d_call: TRBD2
cdr3_aa: CAWSPGVEVEQFF; cdr3_nt: TGTGCCTGGAGTCCGGGAGTTGAGGTTGAGCAGTTCTTC; j_call: TRBJ2-1; clone_size: -; v_call: TRBV30; d_call: -
cdr3_aa: CASSPTGELFF; cdr3_nt: TGTGCCAGTAGTCCGACCGGGGAGCTGTTTTTT; j_call: TRBJ2-2; clone_size: few; v_call: TRBV19; d_call: -
cdr3_aa: CASSRGQIYGYTF; cdr3_nt: TGTGCCAGCAGCCGAGGACAGATCTATGGCTACACCTTC; j_call: TRBJ1-2; clone_size: -; v_call: TRBV7-2; d_call: -
cdr3_aa: CASSPWPSGALGETQYF; cdr3_nt: TGTGCCAGCTCACCATGGCCTAGCGGGGCCCTCGGGGAGACCCAGTACTTC; j_call: TRBJ2-5; clone_size: -; v_call: TRBV18; d_call: TRBD2
cdr3_aa: CASSSTGYISYNEQFF; cdr3_nt: TGTGCCAGCAGCTCAACAGGGTACATCTCCTACAATGAGCAGTTCTTC; j_call: TRBJ2-1; clone_size: -; v_call: TRBV7-9; d_call: -
cdr3_aa: CASSRWTADYEQYF; cdr3_nt: TGTGCCAGCAGCCGCTGGACGGCCGACTACGAGCAGTACTTC; j_call: TRBJ2-7; clone_size: -; v_call: TRBV4-2; d_call: -
cdr3_aa: CASSQVRLLAQETQYF; cdr3_nt: TGTGCCAGCAGCCAAGTTAGGCTACTAGCACAAGAGACCCAGTACTTC; j_call: TRBJ2-5; clone_size: -; v_call: TRBV3-1; d_call: -
cdr3_aa: CASSLRSFDNEQFF; cdr3_nt: TGCGCCAGCAGCTTAAGATCCTTTGACAATGAGCAGTTCTTC; j_call: TRBJ2-1; clone_size: -; v_call: TRBV5-1; d_call: -